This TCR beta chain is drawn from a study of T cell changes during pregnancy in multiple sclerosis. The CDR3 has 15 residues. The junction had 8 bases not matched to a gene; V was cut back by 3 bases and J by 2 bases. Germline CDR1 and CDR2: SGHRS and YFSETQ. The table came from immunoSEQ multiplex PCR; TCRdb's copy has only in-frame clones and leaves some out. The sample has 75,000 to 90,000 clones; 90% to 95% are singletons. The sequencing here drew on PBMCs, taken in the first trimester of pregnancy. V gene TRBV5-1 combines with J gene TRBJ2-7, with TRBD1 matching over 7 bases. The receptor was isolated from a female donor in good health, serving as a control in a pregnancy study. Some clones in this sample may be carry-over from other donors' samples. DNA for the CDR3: TGCGCCAGCAGCTCGGAGGTGACAGGGCCCTACGAGCAGTACTTC. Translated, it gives CASSSEVTGPYEQYF. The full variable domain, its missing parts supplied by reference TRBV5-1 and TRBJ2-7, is KAGVTQTPRYLIKTRGQQVTLSCSPISGHRSVSWYQQTPGQGLQFLFEYFSETQRNKGNFPGRFSGRQFSNSRSEMNVSTLELGDSALYLCASSSEVTGPYEQYFGPGTRLTVT.